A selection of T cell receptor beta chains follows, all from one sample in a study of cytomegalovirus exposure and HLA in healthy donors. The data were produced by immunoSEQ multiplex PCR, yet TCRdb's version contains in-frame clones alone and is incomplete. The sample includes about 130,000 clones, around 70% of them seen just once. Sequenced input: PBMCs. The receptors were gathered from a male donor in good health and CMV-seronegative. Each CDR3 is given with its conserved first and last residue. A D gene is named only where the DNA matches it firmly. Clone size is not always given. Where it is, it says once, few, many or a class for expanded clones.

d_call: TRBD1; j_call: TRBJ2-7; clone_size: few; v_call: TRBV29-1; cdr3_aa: CSVELTGSSYEQYF; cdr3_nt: TGCAGCGTTGAACTGACAGGGTCTAGCTACGAGCAGTACTTC
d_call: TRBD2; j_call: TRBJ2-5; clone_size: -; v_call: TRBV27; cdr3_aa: CASSLSGRREEQYF; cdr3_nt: TGTGCCAGCAGTTTATCGGGGCGTCGGGAGGAGCAGTACTTC
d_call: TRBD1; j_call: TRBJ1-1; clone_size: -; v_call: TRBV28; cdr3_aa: CASSLPPGTGEAFF; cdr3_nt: TGTGCCAGCAGTCTCCCACCCGGGACAGGGGAAGCTTTCTTT
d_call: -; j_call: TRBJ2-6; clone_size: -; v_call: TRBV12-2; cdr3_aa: CASRLPGLENSGANVLTF; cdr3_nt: TGTGCAAGTCGCCTTCCGGGACTCGAAAACTCTGGGGCCAACGTCCTGACTTTC
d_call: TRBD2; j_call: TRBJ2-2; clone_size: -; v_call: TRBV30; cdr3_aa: CAWRVAGSNTGELFF; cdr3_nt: TGTGCCTGGAGGGTAGCGGGGTCGAACACCGGGGAGCTGTTTTTT
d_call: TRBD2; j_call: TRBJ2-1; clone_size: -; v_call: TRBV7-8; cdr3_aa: CASSPTSGTTYNEQFF; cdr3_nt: TGTGCCAGCAGCCCGACTAGCGGGACAACCTACAATGAGCAGTTCTTC
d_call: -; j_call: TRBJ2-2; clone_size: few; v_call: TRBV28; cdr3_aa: CASSPGTRSTGELFF; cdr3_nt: TGTGCCAGCAGCCCTGGAACTAGAAGCACCGGGGAGCTGTTTTTT
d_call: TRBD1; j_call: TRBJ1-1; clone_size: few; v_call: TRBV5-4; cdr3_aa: CASSGTGTVNTEAFF; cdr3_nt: TGTGCCAGCAGCGGGACCGGGACAGTGAACACTGAAGCTTTCTTT
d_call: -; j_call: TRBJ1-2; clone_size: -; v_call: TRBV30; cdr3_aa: CAWSRDSGPGYTF; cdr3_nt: TGTGCCTGGAGTCGAGACAGTGGTCCTGGCTACACCTTC
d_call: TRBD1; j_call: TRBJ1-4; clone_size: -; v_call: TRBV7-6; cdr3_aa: CASSLDAGGIVEKLFF; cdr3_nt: TGTGCCAGCAGCCTTGACGCAGGGGGGATCGTTGAAAAACTGTTTTTT
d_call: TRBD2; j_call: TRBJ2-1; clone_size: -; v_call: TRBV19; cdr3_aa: CASSMAGGGGNEQFF; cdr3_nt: TGTGCCAGTAGTATGGCGGGAGGGGGGGGCAATGAGCAGTTCTTC
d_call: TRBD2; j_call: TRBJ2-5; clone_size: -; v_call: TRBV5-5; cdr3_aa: CASSWGSGYQETQYF; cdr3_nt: TGTGCCAGCAGCTGGGGTAGCGGGTACCAAGAGACCCAGTACTTC
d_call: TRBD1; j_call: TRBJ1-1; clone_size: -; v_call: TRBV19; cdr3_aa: CASTQRGQGPPNTEAFF; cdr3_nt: TGTGCCAGTACCCAAAGGGGACAGGGGCCACCGAACACTGAAGCTTTCTTT
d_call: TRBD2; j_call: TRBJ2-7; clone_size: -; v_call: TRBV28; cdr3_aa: CASSPHPPAGAHEQYF; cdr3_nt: TGTGCCAGCAGTCCCCACCCCCCAGCGGGAGCCCACGAGCAGTACTTC
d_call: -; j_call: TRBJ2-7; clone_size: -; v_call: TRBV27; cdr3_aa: CASSYHSTGYYEQYF; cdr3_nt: TGTGCCAGCAGTTACCATTCTACAGGGTACTACGAGCAGTACTTC
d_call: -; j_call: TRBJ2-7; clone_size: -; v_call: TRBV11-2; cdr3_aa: CASSLGPSHYEQYF; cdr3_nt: TGTGCCAGCAGCTTAGGACCTAGCCACTACGAGCAGTACTTC
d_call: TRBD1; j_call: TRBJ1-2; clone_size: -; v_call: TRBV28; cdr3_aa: CASRQTGAGYTF; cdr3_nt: TGTGCCAGCAGGCAGACAGGGGCTGGCTACACCTTC
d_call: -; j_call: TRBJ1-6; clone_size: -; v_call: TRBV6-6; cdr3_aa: CASSQTPGTQNSPLHF; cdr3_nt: TGTGCCAGCAGTCAGACGCCCGGGACACAAAATTCACCCCTCCACTTT
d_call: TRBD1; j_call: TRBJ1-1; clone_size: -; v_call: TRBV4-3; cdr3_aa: CASSQLPGQAGAEAFF; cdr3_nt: TGCGCCAGCAGCCAACTCCCGGGACAGGCCGGGGCTGAAGCTTTCTTT
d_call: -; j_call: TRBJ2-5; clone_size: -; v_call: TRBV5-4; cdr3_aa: CASNLVGGETQYF; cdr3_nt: TGTGCCAGCAACCTGGTCGGGGGTGAGACCCAGTACTTC
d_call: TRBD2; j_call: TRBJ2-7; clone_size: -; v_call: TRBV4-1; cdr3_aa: CASSQDTSGRLSYEQYF; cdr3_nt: TGCGCCAGCAGCCAAGACACTAGCGGGAGACTCTCCTACGAGCAGTACTTC
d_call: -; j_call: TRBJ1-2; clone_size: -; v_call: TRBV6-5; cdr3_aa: CASSSHPGQHYGYTF; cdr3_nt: TGTGCCAGCAGTTCCCACCCCGGACAGCACTATGGCTACACCTTC
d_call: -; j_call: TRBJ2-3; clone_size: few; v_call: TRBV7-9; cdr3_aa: CASSQTGDTQYF; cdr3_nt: TGTGCCAGCAGCCAGACAGGAGATACGCAGTATTTT
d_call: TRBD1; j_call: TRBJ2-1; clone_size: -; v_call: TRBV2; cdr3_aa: CASSDQGAGDEQFF; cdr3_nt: TGTGCCAGCAGTGACCAGGGGGCAGGGGATGAGCAGTTCTTC
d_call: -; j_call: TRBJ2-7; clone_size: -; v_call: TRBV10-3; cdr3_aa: CAISERTGKDSYEQYF; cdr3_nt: TGTGCCATCAGTGAGCGGACGGGGAAAGACTCCTACGAGCAGTACTTC
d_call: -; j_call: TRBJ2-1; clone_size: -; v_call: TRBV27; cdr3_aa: CASSLAQGGYNEQFF; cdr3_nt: TGTGCCAGCAGTTTAGCTCAGGGTGGCTACAATGAGCAGTTCTTC
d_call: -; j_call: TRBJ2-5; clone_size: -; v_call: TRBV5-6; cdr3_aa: CASSLLGRGEETQYF; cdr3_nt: TGTGCCAGCAGCTTGCTCGGCAGGGGGGAAGAGACCCAGTACTTC
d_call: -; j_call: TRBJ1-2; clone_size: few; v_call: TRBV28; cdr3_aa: CASSLRGGSNGYTF; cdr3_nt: TGTGCCAGCAGTCTTCGAGGGGGAAGCAATGGCTACACCTTC
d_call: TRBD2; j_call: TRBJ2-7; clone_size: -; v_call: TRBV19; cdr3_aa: CASSRVAGTYEQYF; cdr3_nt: TGTGCCAGTAGTAGAGTAGCGGGAACCTACGAGCAGTACTTC
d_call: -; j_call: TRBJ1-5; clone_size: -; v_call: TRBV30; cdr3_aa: CAWSVIEAKNQPQHF; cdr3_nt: TGTGCCTGGAGTGTAATAGAAGCTAAAAATCAGCCCCAGCATTTT
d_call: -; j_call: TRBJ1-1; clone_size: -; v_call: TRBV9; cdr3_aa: CASSFSLGNTEAFF; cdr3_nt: TGTGCCAGCAGCTTTTCGCTAGGGAACACTGAAGCTTTCTTT
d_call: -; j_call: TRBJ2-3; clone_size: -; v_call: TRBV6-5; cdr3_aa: CASSYRQGQVTTQYF; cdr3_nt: TGTGCCAGCAGTTACCGCCAGGGCCAAGTTACTACGCAGTATTTT
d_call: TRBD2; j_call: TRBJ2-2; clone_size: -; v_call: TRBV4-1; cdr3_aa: CASSQALRLAGPHGELFF; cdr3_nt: TGCGCCAGCAGCCAAGCCCTACGACTAGCGGGTCCTCACGGGGAGCTGTTTTTT
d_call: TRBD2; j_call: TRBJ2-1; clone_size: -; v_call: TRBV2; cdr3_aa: CASREGLAGGVEQFF; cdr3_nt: TGTGCCAGCAGGGAGGGACTAGCGGGAGGAGTTGAGCAGTTCTTC
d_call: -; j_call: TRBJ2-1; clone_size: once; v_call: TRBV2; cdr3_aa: CASIFTLVSSYNEQFF; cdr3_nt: TGTGCCAGCATATTCACTTTAGTGAGCTCCTACAATGAGCAGTTCTTC
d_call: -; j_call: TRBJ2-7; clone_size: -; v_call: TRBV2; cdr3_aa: CASRRTAYEYEQYF; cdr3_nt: TGTGCCAGCAGAAGGACAGCCTATGAGTACGAGCAGTACTTC
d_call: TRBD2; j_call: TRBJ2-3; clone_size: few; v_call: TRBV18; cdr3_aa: CASSSRTSGHTDTQYF; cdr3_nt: TGTGCCAGCTCATCTAGGACTAGCGGGCACACAGATACGCAGTATTTT
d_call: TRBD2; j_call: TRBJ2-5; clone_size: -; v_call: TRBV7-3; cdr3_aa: CASSLLAGGETQYF; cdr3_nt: TGTGCCAGCAGCTTACTAGCGGGGGGAGAGACCCAGTACTTC
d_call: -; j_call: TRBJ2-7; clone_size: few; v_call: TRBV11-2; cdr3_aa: CASSLVPSYEQYF; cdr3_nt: TGTGCCAGCAGCTTAGTACCCAGCTACGAGCAGTACTTC
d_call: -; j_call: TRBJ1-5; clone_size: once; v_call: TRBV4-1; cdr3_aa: CASSQDPPGDQPQHF; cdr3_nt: TGCGCCAGCAGCCAAGATCCACCAGGTGACCAGCCCCAGCATTTT
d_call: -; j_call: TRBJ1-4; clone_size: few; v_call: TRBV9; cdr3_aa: CASSVASQGNEKLFF; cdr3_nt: TGTGCCAGCAGCGTAGCTTCCCAGGGAAATGAAAAACTGTTTTTT
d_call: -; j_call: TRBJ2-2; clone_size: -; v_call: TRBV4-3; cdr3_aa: CASSQEGGGGAVGELFF; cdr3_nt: TGCGCCAGCAGCCAAGAAGGAGGCGGGGGCGCCGTCGGGGAGCTGTTTTTT
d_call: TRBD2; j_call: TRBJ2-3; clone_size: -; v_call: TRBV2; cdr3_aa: CASRGTSGGPRRRVVTDTQYF; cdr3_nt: TGTGCCAGCAGAGGGACTAGCGGGGGACCGCGGCGTCGGGTGGTCACAGATACGCAGTATTTT
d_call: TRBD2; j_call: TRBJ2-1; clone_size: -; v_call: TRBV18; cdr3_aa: CASSPLASGAYNEQFF; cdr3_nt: TGTGCCAGCTCACCTTTGGCTAGCGGGGCGTACAATGAGCAGTTCTTC
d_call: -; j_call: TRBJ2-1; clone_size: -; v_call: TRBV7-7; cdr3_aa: CASSLSPISVNEQFF; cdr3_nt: TGTGCTAGCAGCTTATCCCCGATTAGCGTCAATGAGCAGTTCTTC
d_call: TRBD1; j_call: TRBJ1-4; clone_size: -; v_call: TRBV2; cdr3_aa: CASRKDRRSGEKLFF; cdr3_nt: TGTGCCAGCAGGAAGGACAGGAGGAGTGGTGAAAAACTGTTTTTT
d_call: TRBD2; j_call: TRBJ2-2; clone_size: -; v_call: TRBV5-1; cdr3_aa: CASSLETGGNTGELFF; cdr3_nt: TGCGCCAGCAGCTTGGAGACGGGAGGCAACACCGGGGAGCTGTTTTTT
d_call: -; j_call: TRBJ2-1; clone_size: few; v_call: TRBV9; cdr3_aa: CASSVAPEDEQFF; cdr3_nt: TGTGCCAGCAGCGTAGCCCCGGAGGATGAGCAGTTCTTC
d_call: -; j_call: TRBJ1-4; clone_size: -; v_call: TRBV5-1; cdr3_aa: CASSSGGNRNNEKLFF; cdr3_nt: TGCGCCAGCAGCTCAGGCGGGAATCGGAATAATGAAAAACTGTTTTTT
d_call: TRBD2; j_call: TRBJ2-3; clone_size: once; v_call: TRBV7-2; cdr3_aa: CASSKRGGSTDTQYF; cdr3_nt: TGTGCCAGCAGCAAGCGGGGGGGTAGCACAGATACGCAGTATTTT